This T cell receptor beta chain originates from a study of blood T cell repertoires in COVID-19. Whole-study context: Acute and convalescent COVID-19 samples came from the United States, Italy and Spain. In each case, the material was cDNA or gDNA derived from T cells, B-cell-depleted T cells, or PBMCs.

The V end lost 0 bases, the J end lost 5 bases, and 10 bases lay between the germline ends. The CDR3 has 14 amino acids. CDR1 and CDR2 (germline): MNHEY, SVGAGI. How the authors handled the data: Estimation of nucleated cell counts relied on the amplification of reference gene primers. Repertoires were generated with immunoSEQ multiplex PCR, while TCRdb's copy carries only in-frame clones and drops some. D and trimming were read from the DNA, whereas the V and J calls and clone size are those reported in that table. The table lists 250,000 to 300,000 clones, about 88% of them singletons, with about 12% in the top ten. This clone was seen only once. This CDR3 is also generated by other DNA sequences in the sample.

Sequences were obtained from peripheral blood. The V and J genes are TRBV6-5 and TRBJ1-2; a possible D gene is TRBD1 (5 bases). This sequence was found in a woman in her sixties with acute or convalescent COVID-19. DNA of the CDR3: TGTGCCAGCAGTTACTCGACGGGGGGGTATGGCTACACCTTC. This sequence encodes CASSYSTGGYGYTF.